This T cell receptor (beta chain) is drawn from a study of blood T cell repertoires in COVID-19. Study details: The United States, Italy and Spain provided the acute and convalescent COVID-19 samples. Sources were T cells, B-cell-depleted T cells, or PBMCs; the material itself was cDNA or gDNA.

As processed by the authors: Reference gene primer amplification yielded estimated nucleated cell counts. Repertoires were generated with immunoSEQ multiplex PCR, while TCRdb's copy carries only in-frame clones and drops some. V and J calls and clone size follow that table, whereas D and trimming were derived from the DNA. The sample carries roughly 88,000 clones, 72% recorded once. The V gene's germline CDR1 is SNHLY and CDR2 FYNNEI. CDR3 size: 16 residues. V trimming: 2 bases; J trimming: 4 bases; junction bases outside the gene matches: 7. This clone was counted a few times. V usage is TRBV2 and J usage is TRBJ2-3; 9 bases map to TRBD2. Sequencing used peripheral blood. The TCR was taken from a woman aged 60-70 years in a cohort sampled during active or convalescent COVID-19. For the CDR3, the DNA is TGTGCCAGCAGTGAATTAGCGGGGGACATGGCAGATACGCAGTATTTT. Translating gives CASSELAGDMADTQYF.